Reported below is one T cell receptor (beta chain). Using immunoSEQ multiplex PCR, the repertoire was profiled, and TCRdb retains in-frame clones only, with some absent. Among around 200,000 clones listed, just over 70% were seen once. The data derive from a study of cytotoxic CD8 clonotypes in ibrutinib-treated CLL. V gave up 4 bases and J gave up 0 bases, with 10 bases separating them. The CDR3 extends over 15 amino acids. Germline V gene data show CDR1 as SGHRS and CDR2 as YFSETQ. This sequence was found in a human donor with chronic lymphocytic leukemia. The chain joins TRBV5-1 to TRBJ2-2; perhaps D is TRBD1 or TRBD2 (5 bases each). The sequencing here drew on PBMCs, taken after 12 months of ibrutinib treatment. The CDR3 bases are TGCGCCAGCAGCAGAGGGGCCGCGAACACCGGGGAGCTGTTTTTT. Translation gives CASSRGAANTGELFF.